Listed below are T cell receptor beta chains from one sample, sequenced in a study of blood T cells in healthy people across ages. MiXCR, run by TCRdb on the 5' RACE reads, gives a single entry per CDR3 protein. The sample carries around 650,000 distinct CDR3 sequences, about 34% recorded once. Sequencing was performed on blood. The source is a woman older than 75 in good health. The CDR3 runs from the conserved cysteine through the conserved F or W. A D gene is named only where the DNA matches it firmly. For some rows the clone size is stated as once, few or many, or as a class when expanded; others skip it.

length | J | V | D | size | CDR3 | DNA
14 | TRBJ1-5 | TRBV19 | NA | few | CASTDPRGLGSQHF | TGTGCCAGTACCGATCCTCGCGGTCTCGGATCCCAGCATTTT
12 | TRBJ2-7 | TRBV7-2 | NA | few | CASSSGLDEQYF | TGTGCCAGCAGCTCGGGACTTGACGAGCAGTACTTC
15 | TRBJ2-1 | TRBV5-1 | TRBD2 | once | CASSGAGTSYNEQFF | TGCGCCAGCAGCGGGGCAGGGACTAGCTACAATGAGCAGTTCTTC
14 | TRBJ2-7 | TRBV6-5 | NA | many | CASSSLGGSYEQYF | TGTGCCAGCAGTTCCCTGGGGGGCTCCTACGAGCAGTACTTC
16 | TRBJ2-7 | TRBV6-5 | TRBD1 | NA | CASSSSARGPSYEQYF | TGTGCCAGCAGTTCTTCAGCTAGGGGGCCCTCCTACGAGCAGTACTTC
14 | TRBJ1-1 | TRBV7-9 | NA | many | CASSLTGMGTEAFF | TGTGCCAGCAGCTTGACCGGTATGGGGACTGAAGCTTTCTTT
16 | TRBJ2-3 | TRBV12-3/TRBV12-4 | TRBD2 | NA | CASSSRSGVSTDTQYF | TGTGCCAGCAGTTCCCGTAGCGGGGTGAGCACAGATACGCAGTATTTT
17 | TRBJ2-7 | TRBV7-3 | TRBD2 | once | CASSLLAGLGWGYEQYF | TGTGCCAGCAGCTTACTTGCAGGACTAGGTTGGGGATACGAGCAGTACTTC
18 | TRBJ2-7 | TRBV4-2 | TRBD2 | NA | CASSQALAGGHRASEQYF | TGTGCCAGCAGCCAAGCACTAGCGGGGGGGCATAGGGCGAGCGAGCAGTACTTC
12 | TRBJ1-2 | TRBV7-9 | NA | NA | CASCFSRDGYTF | TGTGCCAGCTGCTTTTCACGGGATGGCTACACCTTC
11 | TRBJ2-3 | TRBV12-5 | NA | few | CASGFGTTQYF | TGTGCTAGTGGTTTTGGGACTACGCAGTATTTT
16 | TRBJ2-7 | TRBV7-9 | NA | many | CASSLVVLSSTYEQYF | TGTGCCAGCAGCTTAGTCGTGTTATCTTCCACCTACGAGCAGTACTTC
12 | TRBJ2-5 | TRBV7-2 | NA | many | CASSHTSEPQYF | TGTGCCAGCAGCCATACATCAGAACCCCAGTACTTC
13 | TRBJ2-7 | TRBV18 | NA | many | CASSPNRVYEQYF | TGTGCCAGCTCACCAAACAGGGTCTACGAGCAGTACTTC
15 | TRBJ2-7 | TRBV4-3 | NA | NA | CASSQSLGLPYEQYF | TGCGCCAGCAGCCAGAGCCTGGGACTCCCCTACGAGCAGTACTTC
20 | TRBJ2-4 | TRBV4-3 | TRBD2 | many | CASSQDIGGGSDLAKNIQYF | TGCGCCAGCAGCCAAGATATCGGGGGGGGCTCAGATTTGGCCAAAAACATTCAGTACTTC
17 | TRBJ1-2 | TRBV6-1 | NA | many | CASSDEGNKLRNYGYTF | TGTGCCAGCAGTGATGAGGGGAACAAACTTCGGAACTATGGCTACACCTTC
14 | TRBJ1-5 | TRBV27 | TRBD1 | NA | CASSNTGARQPQHF | TGTGCCAGCAGTAATACAGGGGCCCGTCAGCCCCAGCATTTT
12 | TRBJ2-7 | TRBV29-1 | TRBD1 | NA | CSARGQNYEQYF | TGCAGCGCCAGGGGACAGAACTACGAGCAGTACTTC
16 | TRBJ2-3 | TRBV24-1 | TRBD2 | many | CATSDFDTSGVDTQYF | TGTGCCACCAGTGATTTTGACACTAGCGGGGTAGATACGCAGTATTTT
16 | TRBJ2-3 | TRBV13 | NA | many | CASSCWGDQLRDTQYF | TGTGCCAGCAGCTGCTGGGGGGACCAATTGAGGGATACGCAGTATTTT
14 | TRBJ2-4 | TRBV3-1 | TRBD1 | many | CASSQLDRGNIQYF | TGTGCCAGCAGCCAGCTCGACAGGGGGAACATTCAGTACTTC
15 | TRBJ2-5 | TRBV24-1 | TRBD1 | NA | CATSDWGTAQETQYF | TGTGCCACCAGTGATTGGGGGACAGCTCAAGAGACCCAGTACTTC
18 | TRBJ2-6 | TRBV19 | TRBD1 | few | CASNGGGTGRSGANVLTF | TGTGCCAGTAATGGGGGGGGGACAGGGCGTTCTGGGGCCAACGTCCTGACTTTC
18 | TRBJ1-3 | TRBV4-1 | NA | NA | CASSQDPLRFRSGNTIYF | TGCGCCAGCAGCCAAGATCCCTTAAGGTTCCGCTCTGGAAACACCATATATTTT
14 | TRBJ1-2 | TRBV19 | TRBD1 | NA | CASSPRDREYGYTF | TGTGCCAGTAGTCCTCGGGACAGGGAGTATGGCTACACCTTC
11 | TRBJ2-7 | TRBV5-1 | NA | many | CASSGEYEQYF | TGTGCCAGCAGCGGTGAATACGAGCAGTACTTC
14 | TRBJ2-1 | TRBV12-3/TRBV12-4 | NA | many | CASRGRTSYNEQFF | TGTGCCAGTCGGGGACGGACATCCTACAATGAGCAGTTCTTC
17 | TRBJ2-3 | TRBV11-1 | NA | NA | CASSLARGAGSTDTQYF | TGTGCCAGCAGCTTAGCGCGAGGAGCGGGCAGCACAGATACGCAGTATTTT
15 | TRBJ1-4 | TRBV12-3/TRBV12-4 | NA | many | CASSLLRGGNEKLFF | TGTGCCAGCAGTTTGCTAAGGGGCGGTAATGAAAAACTGTTTTTT
12 | TRBJ1-1 | TRBV28 | NA | few | CASTIPNTEAFF | TGTGCCAGCACTATCCCGAACACTGAAGCTTTCTTT
16 | TRBJ2-3 | TRBV29-1 | NA | NA | CSVEKYQVQGGDTQYF | TGCAGCGTTGAAAAATACCAGGTACAGGGAGGAGATACGCAGTATTTT
16 | TRBJ1-1 | TRBV7-3 | TRBD1 | many | CASSRGHRGTNTEAFF | TGTGCCAGCAGCCGAGGACACAGGGGGACGAACACTGAAGCTTTCTTT
13 | TRBJ1-1 | TRBV2 | NA | few | CANRSTLNTEAFF | TGTGCCAACCGATCCACACTGAACACTGAAGCTTTCTTT
15 | TRBJ1-1 | TRBV4-3 | NA | NA | CASSQPGTLNTEAFF | TGCGCCAGCAGCCAGCCCGGGACACTGAACACTGAAGCTTTCTTT
17 | TRBJ2-5 | TRBV3-1 | NA | many | CASSQGGRTPYQETQYF | TGTGCCAGCAGCCAGGGGGGCAGGACACCGTACCAAGAGACCCAGTACTTC
13 | TRBJ1-1 | TRBV12-3/TRBV12-4 | TRBD1 | many | CASSLSDRARAFF | TGTGCCAGCAGTTTATCGGACAGGGCGAGGGCTTTCTTT
13 | TRBJ1-5 | TRBV25-1 | TRBD1 | many | CASSAGGGQPQHF | TGTGCCAGCAGTGCAGGGGGCGGTCAGCCCCAGCATTTT
15 | TRBJ1-1 | TRBV6-2/TRBV6-3 | NA | NA | CASTALNRAVAEAFF | TGTGCCAGCACCGCCCTTAACAGGGCGGTCGCTGAAGCTTTCTTT
15 | TRBJ1-1 | TRBV20-1 | NA | NA | CSAPVGTAMNTEAFF | TGCAGTGCGCCCGTCGGGACGGCCATGAACACTGAAGCTTTCTTT
14 | TRBJ2-6 | TRBV6-1 | NA | many | CASKKGSGANVLTF | TGTGCCAGCAAGAAAGGGAGTGGGGCCAACGTCCTGACTTTC
16 | TRBJ2-3 | TRBV5-1 | TRBD2 | NA | CASSLDLAGYTDTQYF | TGCGCCAGCAGCTTGGATCTAGCGGGGTACACAGATACGCAGTATTTT
11 | TRBJ2-1 | TRBV6-5 | NA | many | CASGTNNEQFF | TGTGCCAGCGGGACGAACAATGAGCAGTTCTTC